This TCR beta chain was identified during a study of cytomegalovirus exposure and HLA in healthy donors. Worth noting for this clone: Its cognate antigen is unknown.

Study-level points and caveats: An assumption of roughly uniform sequencing depth across donors underlay the presence/absence analyses. Reports credit the classifier with highly specific, highly sensitive diagnosis of cytomegalovirus status. The CMV antigen specificity of a few CMV-associated chains was confirmed through in vitro analysis.

Vbeta (60) and Jbeta (13) primers were used in the PCR. Generated by immunoSEQ multiplex PCR, the TCRdb table keeps only in-frame clones and is missing some. The top ten clones hold approximately 2.4% of a sample with around 100,000 clones, 75% to 90% of them seen once. The CDR3 extends over 13 amino acids. The material sequenced was PBMCs. The V call is TRBV12-1, the J call TRBJ1-1; TRBD1, the D gene given by the table, was not confirmed from the DNA. TRBV12-1 is flagged as a pseudogene. This receptor was obtained from a man aged 35-49 years in good health and CMV-seronegative. Here the CDR3 reads CASSFGQGDEAFF. DNA for the CDR3: TGTGCCAGCAGCTTCGGACAGGGGGATGAAGCTTTCTTT.